This T cell receptor (beta chain) was found in a study of blood T cell repertoires in COVID-19. Generated by immunoSEQ multiplex PCR, the TCRdb table keeps only in-frame clones and is missing some. In the table there are fewer than 150,000 clones, over 70% of which are singletons. The CDR3 has 15 amino acids. V was shortened by 5 bases and J by 0 bases, with 12 bases between the two germline ends. Germline CDR1 SGHRS, CDR2 YFSETQ. This clonotype was sampled from a man aged 80 or over with acute or convalescent COVID-19. Sequenced: peripheral blood. J is TRBJ1-3 and V is TRBV5-1, with D perhaps TRBD1 (5 bases). The CDR3 coding sequence is TGCGCCAGCAGTATCGAAGGGGCCTCTGGAAACACCATATATTTT. Its translation is CASSIEGASGNTIYF.